This is a list of T cell receptor beta chains from one sample in a study of a mutant IDH1 vaccine in newly diagnosed glioma. Generated by immunoSEQ multiplex PCR, the TCRdb table keeps only in-frame clones and is missing some. The table includes some 56,000 clones, more than 85% detected once. The sample here was PBMCs, taken from a glioma patient treated with radiotherapy, temozolomide or both. These receptors were collected from a man aged 50 or older with glioma. The CDR3 runs from the conserved cysteine through the conserved F or W. A D gene is named only where the DNA matches it firmly. Where a row states a size, it is once, few, many or the class of an expanded clone; other rows omit it.

v_call	j_call	d_call	clone_size	cdr3_aa	cdr3_nt
TRBV7-2	TRBJ2-5	.	.	CASSQAQGRGETQYF	TGTGCCAGCAGCCAGGCCCAGGGGAGGGGGGAGACCCAGTACTTC
TRBV5-6	TRBJ2-2	.	.	CASSRRERLTGELFF	TGTGCCAGCAGCCGGCGGGAACGGCTCACCGGGGAGCTGTTTTTT
TRBV7-3	TRBJ2-1	TRBD2	once	CASSLGPSGSTGNEQFF	TGTGCCAGCAGCTTAGGGCCTAGCGGGAGCACGGGTAATGAGCAGTTCTTC
TRBV5-6	TRBJ1-5	.	.	CASSFQNQPQHF	TGTGCCAGCAGCTTTCAAAATCAGCCCCAGCATTTT
TRBV6-1	TRBJ1-2	TRBD1	.	CASSEVGQGYGYTF	TGTGCCAGCAGTGAAGTGGGACAGGGGTATGGCTACACCTTC
TRBV18	TRBJ1-1	.	.	CASSPLYISAFF	TGTGCCAGCTCACCACTCTATATCTCGGCTTTCTTT
TRBV6-5	TRBJ2-7	TRBD1	.	CASSRQTGDGEQYF	TGTGCCAGCAGCAGGCAGACAGGGGATGGCGAGCAGTACTTC
TRBV15	TRBJ1-2	.	.	CATSSDFFRGYGYTF	TGTGCCACCAGCAGCGACTTCTTTCGGGGTTATGGCTACACCTTC
TRBV6-6	TRBJ1-2	TRBD1	.	CASSYSSGGDYGYTF	TGTGCCAGCAGTTACTCTTCAGGGGGCGACTATGGCTACACCTTC
TRBV2	TRBJ2-7	.	.	CANSERGNRYEQYF	TGTGCCAACTCTGAAAGGGGCAATAGATACGAGCAGTACTTC
TRBV19	TRBJ1-2	.	.	CASSISGRGSNYGYTF	TGTGCCAGTAGTATTTCAGGCCGTGGGTCTAACTATGGCTACACCTTC
TRBV9	TRBJ2-3	TRBD1	.	CASSALQGVSTDTQYF	TGTGCCAGCAGCGCCTTACAGGGGGTAAGCACAGATACGCAGTATTTT
TRBV29-1	TRBJ2-1	TRBD2	.	CSVTRLAEGNEQFF	TGCAGCGTGACCCGACTAGCAGAGGGCAATGAGCAGTTCTTC
TRBV7-8	TRBJ2-7	.	.	CASSLGVGGYEQYF	TGTGCCAGCAGCTTAGGGGTGGGAGGCTACGAGCAGTACTTC
TRBV5-1	TRBJ1-4	.	.	CASSLGALGGAEKLFF	TGCGCCAGCAGCTTGGGGGCCCTCGGGGGAGCGGAAAAACTGTTTTTT
TRBV28	TRBJ1-3	TRBD1	once	CASRGTGGENTIYF	TGTGCCAGCAGGGGAACAGGGGGCGAAAACACCATATATTTT
TRBV5-4	TRBJ1-3	.	.	CASSQQGRGNTIYF	TGTGCCAGCAGTCAACAGGGAAGGGGAAACACCATATATTTT
TRBV19	TRBJ2-3	TRBD1	.	CASSITADRGFGDTQYF	TGTGCCAGTAGTATTACCGCAGACAGGGGATTTGGGGATACGCAGTATTTT
TRBV6-1	TRBJ2-4	TRBD2	.	CASSSSGGASNIQYF	TGTGCCAGCAGCTCCAGCGGGGGGGCCTCAAACATTCAGTACTTC
TRBV7-8	TRBJ1-5	.	.	CASSLYGGANQPQHF	TGTGCCAGCAGCTTATACGGAGGGGCCAATCAGCCCCAGCATTTT
TRBV7-8	TRBJ1-2	.	.	CASSGRNYGYTF	TGTGCCAGCTCCGGGAGAAACTATGGCTACACCTTC
TRBV18	TRBJ1-2	.	.	CASSPQNRGWRGYTF	TGTGCCAGCTCCCCTCAAAACAGAGGATGGAGGGGCTACACCTTC